In this sample, the clone carrying this T cell receptor beta chain turned up a few times. V dropped 0 bases and J dropped 4 bases, with 11 bases sitting between them. Looked up from germline, CDR1 is GTSNPN and CDR2 is SVGIG (reference sequence). CDR3 length: 14 amino acids. The sample is drawn from a study of molecular identifiers for immune sequencing clone quantification. The authors built bulk TCR libraries by previously described methods with listed TCR primers. From the PCR reads, TCRdb called clonotypes with MiXCR, one entry per CDR3 protein. The sample records approximately 550,000 distinct CDR3 sequences, about a quarter being singletons.

This TCR was recovered from a human donor in good health. Some libraries in this study had Jurkat cell RNA spiked in. This chain links TRBV30 with TRBJ2-3, with D perhaps given as TRBD1 or TRBD2 (5 bases each). The sequenced material came from naive CD8+ T cells from blood, with Jurkat cell RNA spiked in. Subset meaning: FACS-sorted CD8+CD4-CCR7+CD45RA+ naive T cells. The CDR3 reads CAWSVGQGADTQYF. CDR3 bases: TGTGCCTGGAGTGTAGGGCAGGGAGCAGATACGCAGTATTTT.